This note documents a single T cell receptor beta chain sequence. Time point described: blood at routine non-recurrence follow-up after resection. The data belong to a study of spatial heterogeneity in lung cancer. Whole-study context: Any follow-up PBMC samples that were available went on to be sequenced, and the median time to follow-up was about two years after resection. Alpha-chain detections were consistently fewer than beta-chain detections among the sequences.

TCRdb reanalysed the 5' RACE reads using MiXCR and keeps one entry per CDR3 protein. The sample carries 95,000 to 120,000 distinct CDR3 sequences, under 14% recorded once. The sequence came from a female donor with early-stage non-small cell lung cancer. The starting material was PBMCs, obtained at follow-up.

CDR3 sequence (DNA): TGTGCCAGCAGTTCCGGTCGGACGTATGATACGAATTCACCCCTCCACTTT. Translation gives CASSSGRTYDTNSPLHF. The chain employs TRBV28 and TRBJ1-6; the D is unclear. The CDR3 contains 17 residues. Germline V lookup: CDR1 MDHEN, CDR2 SYDVKM. V was shortened by 4 bases and J by 7 bases, with 20 bases between the two germline ends.